This entry features one T cell receptor beta chain sequence. Its antigen remains unidentified. Generated by immunoSEQ multiplex PCR, the TCRdb table keeps only in-frame clones and is missing some. Among fewer than 35,000 clones listed, roughly 90% were seen once. These data belong to a study of T cells in localized non-small cell lung cancer. Study outcomes and limitations: Since sequencing was restricted to only one region of the tumor, intratumor heterogeneity remains a possibility.

Germline loops: CDR1 SGHVS, CDR2 FQNEAQ. The CDR3 has 14 amino acids. Trimming pared 1 base from V and 7 bases from J, leaving 13 bases between. Sequenced material: peripheral blood, taken before any cancer treatment. The V gene is TRBV7-8, the J gene TRBJ2-5; D is perhaps TRBD1 (6 bases). The sequence derives from a man aged 40 to 70 with stage I lung adenocarcinoma. The CDR3 coding sequence is TGTGCCAGCAGCTTAGACGGACAGATCCGGACCCAGTACTTC. This sequence encodes CASSLDGQIRTQYF.